This T cell receptor (beta chain) was retrieved from a study of post-analysis software for immune sequencing data. At the level of the study: As for disease course, relapsing-remitting, secondary progressive and progressive-relapsing multiple sclerosis were all included. Study-level points and caveats: Five TRBV segments, including TRBV5-6, TRBV5-1 and TRBV20-1, were more frequent in patients than controls.

Sequencing libraries made from TCR beta cDNA carried unique molecular identifiers. MiXCR was run by TCRdb on the PCR reads, yielding one entry per CDR3 protein. Seen here are hundreds of thousands of distinct CDR3 sequences, over 45% observed once, and the top ten hold about 11%. V gave up 7 bases and J gave up 5 bases, with 15 bases separating them. Germline V CDR1 and CDR2: MNHNS, SASEGT. This CDR3 contains 14 residues. Points on this clonotype: The antigen remains undetermined.

Sequencing input: blood. The sequence derives from a girl aged 2 to 9 with multiple sclerosis. V usage is TRBV6-1 and J usage is TRBJ2-1; D gene uncertain. CDR3 protein: CASTRGSGDNEQFF. In DNA form, the CDR3 reads TGTGCCAGCACCCGAGGCTCGGGCGACAATGAGCAGTTCTTC.